A selection of T cell receptor beta chains follows, all from one sample in a study of blood T cell repertoires in COVID-19. Here immunoSEQ multiplex PCR was the method, and the copy in TCRdb shows in-frame clones only, minus some. The top ten hold 3.5% to 4.5% of the sample, which has hundreds of thousands of clones, under 90% seen once. Sequencing was done on a sample of peripheral blood. Receptors were obtained from a man in his fifties or sixties with acute or convalescent COVID-19. Both conserved end residues are part of each CDR3. Each record gives: clone size, CDR3 length, J gene, V gene, CDR3 protein. Clone size is stated in some rows and not others, as once, few, many or a class when expanded.

>-|15|TRBJ1-1|TRBV15
CATSRVGGAGTEAFF
>-|16|TRBJ1-4|TRBV18
CASSPFDGATNEKLFF
>once|11|TRBJ1-2|TRBV10-3
CAISEGGGYTF
>-|12|TRBJ2-3|TRBV12-3/TRBV12-4
CASSFYTDTQYF
>few|14|TRBJ1-4|TRBV5-1
CASSGGTGSEKLFF
>-|14|TRBJ2-7|TRBV5-6
CASSLPGGPYEQYF
>-|12|TRBJ2-7|TRBV12-3/TRBV12-4
CASSSRGSSWHF
>-|14|TRBJ1-2|TRBV7-9
CASSLSSLVYGYTF
>once|13|TRBJ2-1|TRBV18
CASSPPGHNEQFF
>-|15|TRBJ2-2|TRBV6-6
CASRNPGTRIGELFF
>-|14|TRBJ1-2|TRBV5-4
CASSLRSGLYGYTF
>-|15|TRBJ1-1|TRBV6-2/TRBV6-3
CASSYPETGWAEAFF
>-|15|TRBJ2-5|TRBV11-2
CASSWTSGGMETQYF
>-|16|TRBJ2-7|TRBV6-1
CASSEQGAIRSYEQYF
>once|15|TRBJ2-5|TRBV3-1/TRBV3-2
CASSLRTGGQETQYF
>few|15|TRBJ2-6|TRBV7-2
CASSNRGLGANVLTF
>many|14|TRBJ1-2|TRBV4-1
CASSQDPGGSVYTF
>-|15|TRBJ1-1|TRBV5-4
CASSSRSDRVTEAFF
>-|17|TRBJ2-7|TRBV7-8
CASSARPGTGASYEQYF
>-|15|TRBJ2-1|TRBV5-1
CASSLGGRGMNEQFF
>-|15|TRBJ2-7|TRBV2
CASSELVSLNYEQYF
>-|19|TRBJ2-5|TRBV3-1/TRBV3-2
CASSQGQLAGGIKQETQYF
>few|15|TRBJ1-2|TRBV5-5
CASSSTGAVHYGYTF
>-|16|TRBJ1-5|TRBV18
CASSPPTANPNQPQHF
>-|14|TRBJ2-3|TRBV30
CAWSVRVARHTQYF
>once|13|TRBJ1-5|TRBV18
CASSADSNQPQHF
>few|14|TRBJ1-2|TRBV6-5
CASSPYQGNYGYTF
>-|14|TRBJ2-5|TRBV5-6
CASSLTSGAETQYF
>many|14|TRBJ2-7|TRBV6-5
CASSYTGQGVEQYF
>-|13|TRBJ1-2|TRBV10-2
CASSRDSNYGYTF